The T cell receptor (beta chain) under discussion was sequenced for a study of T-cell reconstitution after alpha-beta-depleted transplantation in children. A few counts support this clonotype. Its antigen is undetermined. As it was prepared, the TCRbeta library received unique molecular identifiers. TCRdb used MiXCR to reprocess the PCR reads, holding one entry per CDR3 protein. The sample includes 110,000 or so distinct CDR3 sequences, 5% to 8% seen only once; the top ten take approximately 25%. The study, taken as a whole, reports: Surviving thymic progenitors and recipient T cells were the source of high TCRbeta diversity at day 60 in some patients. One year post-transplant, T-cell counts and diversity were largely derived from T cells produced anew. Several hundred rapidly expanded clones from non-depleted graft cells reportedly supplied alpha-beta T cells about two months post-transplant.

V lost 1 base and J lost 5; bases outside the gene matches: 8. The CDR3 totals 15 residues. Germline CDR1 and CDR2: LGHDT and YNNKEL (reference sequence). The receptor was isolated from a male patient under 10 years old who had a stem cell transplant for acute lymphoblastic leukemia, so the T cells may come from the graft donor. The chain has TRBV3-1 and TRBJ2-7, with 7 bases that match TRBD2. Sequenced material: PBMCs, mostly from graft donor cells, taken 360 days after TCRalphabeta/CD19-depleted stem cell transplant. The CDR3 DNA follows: TGTGCCAGCAGCCAAGGTCAGAGGGCGGGGGACGAGCAGTACTTC. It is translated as CASSQGQRAGDEQYF.